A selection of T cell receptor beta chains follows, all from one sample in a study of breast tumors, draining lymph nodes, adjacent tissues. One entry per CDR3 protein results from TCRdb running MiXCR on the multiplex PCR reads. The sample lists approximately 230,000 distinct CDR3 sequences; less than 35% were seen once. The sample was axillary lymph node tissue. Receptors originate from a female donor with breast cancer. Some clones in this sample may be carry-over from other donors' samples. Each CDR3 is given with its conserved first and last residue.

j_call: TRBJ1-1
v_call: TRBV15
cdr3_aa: CATSRDFDTNTEAFF

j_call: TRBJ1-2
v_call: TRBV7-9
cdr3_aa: CASSLAGTGNSNYGYTF

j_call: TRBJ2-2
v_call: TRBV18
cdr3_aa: CASSEQGRGTGELFF

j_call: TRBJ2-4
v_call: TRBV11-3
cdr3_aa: CASSLGTGGVKNIQYF

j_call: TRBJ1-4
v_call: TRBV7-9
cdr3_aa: CASSYTVWGGSNEKLFF

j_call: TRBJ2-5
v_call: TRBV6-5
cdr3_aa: CAGSPGEAGTQYF

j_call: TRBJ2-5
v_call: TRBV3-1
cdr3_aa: CASSPRQGQWEETQYF

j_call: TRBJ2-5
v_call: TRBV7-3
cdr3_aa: CASSSRGEQETQYF

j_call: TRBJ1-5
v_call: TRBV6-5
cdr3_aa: CASSYSIWVSQHF

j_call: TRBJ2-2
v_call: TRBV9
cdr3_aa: CASSVLQGAGELFF

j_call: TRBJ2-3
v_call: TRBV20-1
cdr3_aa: CSATPGGRTSTDTQYF

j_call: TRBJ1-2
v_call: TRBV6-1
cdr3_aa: CASRGTSGYTF

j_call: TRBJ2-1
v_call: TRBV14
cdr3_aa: CASSQDGTSSYNEQFF

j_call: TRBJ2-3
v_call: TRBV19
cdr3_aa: CASKTGYTDTQYF

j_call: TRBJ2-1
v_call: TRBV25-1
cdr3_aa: CASSAKGNYNEQFF

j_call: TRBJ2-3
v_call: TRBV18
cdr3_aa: CASSPQTSSTDTQYF

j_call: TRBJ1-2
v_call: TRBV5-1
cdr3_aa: CASSSGTGRGYGYTF

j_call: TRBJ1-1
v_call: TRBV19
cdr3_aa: CASSPPTGTAEAFF

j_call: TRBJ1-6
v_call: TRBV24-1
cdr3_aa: CATSERTDYNSPLHF

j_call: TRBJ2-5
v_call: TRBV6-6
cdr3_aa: CASSPGVRDLQETQYF

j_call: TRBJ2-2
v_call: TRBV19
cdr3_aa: CASSPVPGQGAGELFF

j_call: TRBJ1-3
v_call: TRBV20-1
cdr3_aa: CSAAGDRGPGNTIYF

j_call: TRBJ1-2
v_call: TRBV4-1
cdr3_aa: CASSQDQWGFSGYTF

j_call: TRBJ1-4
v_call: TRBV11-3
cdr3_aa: CASSGGLTGKLFF

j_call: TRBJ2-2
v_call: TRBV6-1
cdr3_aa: CASSEEGTRAGELFF